The text below deals with one T cell receptor beta chain. The CDR3 is made up of 16 amino acids. Germline loops: CDR1 MNHEY, CDR2 SVGEGT. The J segment lost 0 bases and the V segment lost 4 bases, leaving 6 bases of the junction unmatched. The record originates from a study of blood T cell repertoires in COVID-19. Study-wide context: Some COVID-19 samples were acute and others convalescent; all came from the United States, Italy and Spain.

In the authors' workflow: Estimates of nucleated cell counts were drawn from the amplification of reference gene primers. Some clones are missing from TCRdb's copy, which holds only in-frame ones; the method was immunoSEQ multiplex PCR. V, J and clone size derive from that table, while D and trimming were established from the DNA sequence. Among tens of thousands of clones, approximately 81% were seen once, and the ten largest hold more than 15%. The receptor was derived from an older woman with acute or convalescent COVID-19. The V gene is TRBV6-2 or TRBV6-3, the J gene TRBJ1-1; TRBD1 matches at 9 bases. Material: peripheral blood. CDR3: CASSSGTGKLNTEAFF. In DNA form, the CDR3 reads TGTGCCAGCAGTTCGGGGACAGGGAAACTGAACACTGAAGCTTTCTTT.